These 31 T cell receptor beta chains came from one sample sequenced in a study of regulatory T cells in long-lasting Graves disease. This sample's time point: newly diagnosed GD, antithyroid drugs for less than 3 months. PBMCs provided the RNA from which the TCR library was made. Arm-PCR with iRepertoire HTBI primers amplified the CDR3 regions for these TCR beta libraries. TCRdb ran MiXCR on the multiplex PCR reads and lists one entry per CDR3 protein. The data contain 530,000 or so distinct CDR3 sequences, roughly a sixth of them seen just once; the ten biggest clones take up about 12%. The same data also went into a second study, on T cells in Graves' hyperthyroidism and ophthalmopathy.

Here the sequenced sample was peripheral blood mononuclear cells (PBMCs), taken at new diagnosis, from a patient treated with antithyroid drugs. These receptors all stem from a man aged 18 to 29 with Graves disease.

This clonotype was detected only once. The chain has TRBV11-2 and TRBJ2-7, with TRBD2 matching over 10 bases. Unmatched junction bases numbered 7, after V lost 5 bases and J lost 6 bases. The germline CDR1 and CDR2 sequences are SGHAT and FQNNGV. CDR3 length: 14 residues. CDR3: CASSTLAGVSEQYF. CDR3 nucleotides: TGTGCCAGCAGCACCCTAGCGGGAGTCTCCGAGCAGTACTTC.

The chain uses TRBV27 and TRBJ1-2, with TRBD1 matching 11 bases. The CDR3 runs to 15 residues. Unmatched junction bases numbered 14, after V lost 11 bases and J lost 6 bases. Germline V gene sequence: CDR1 MNHEY, CDR2 SMNVEV (reference sequence). The DNA of the CDR3 is TGTGCCTCTCGAAACGCCGGGACAGGGGGTCATGGCTACACCTTC. Its protein is CASRNAGTGGHGYTF.

This clonotype was seen ten or more times. The chain combines TRBV12-3 or TRBV12-4 with TRBJ2-2; weak D call: TRBD1 (5 bases). This CDR3 is 13 amino acids long. The V end was cut by 6 bases, the J end by 5 bases, with 10 bases between. CDR3 nucleotide sequence: TGTGCCAGCAGCCCGACAGTAACCGGGGAGCTGTTTTTT. It translates to CASSPTVTGELFF.

This clonotype was seen repeatedly, ten times or more. The gene calls are TRBV12-3 or TRBV12-4 and TRBJ2-1, with D possibly matching TRBD1 (6 bases). Deletions cut 2 bases from V and 7 bases from J, with 12 bases between. The CDR3 covers 14 residues. The CDR3 sequence is CASSLTGFLNEQFF. The DNA for the CDR3 is TGTGCCAGCAGTTTAACAGGGTTCCTTAATGAGCAGTTCTTC.

In this sample, this clonotype turned up once. The chain couples TRBV19 to TRBJ1-1; the match to TRBD1 covers 7 bases. This CDR3 region has 15 residues. Germline CDR1 LNHDA, CDR2 SQIVND (reference sequence). The ends lost 4 bases at V and 5 bases at J; junction bases unmatched: 10. For the CDR3, the DNA is TGTGCCAGTAGTAGAATTCGACAGGGCGGGACTGAAGCTTTCTTT. Translated, it gives CASSRIRQGGTEAFF.

This clonotype was seen many times. This sequence joins TRBV28 and TRBJ2-2, with 10 positions matching TRBD1. Looked up from germline, CDR1 is MDHEN and CDR2 is SYDVKM. After removal of 8 bases from V and 1 base from J, the junction contained 1 base not matched to a gene. The CDR3 sequence is 14 residues long. The CDR3 is CASWDRGNTGELFF. CDR3 in DNA: TGTGCCAGCTGGGACAGGGGGAACACCGGGGAGCTGTTTTTT.

This clonotype was seen more than once but under ten times. The gene calls are TRBV2 and TRBJ1-5; 7 nucleotides match TRBD1. Per germline, CDR1 SNHLY and CDR2 FYNNEI. With V trimmed by 5 bases and J by 4 bases, 20 bases remained unmatched. CDR3 size: 19 residues. The CDR3 DNA reads as TGTGCCAGCAGTTCCCCTTTCGGGACAGAGGAGGGTCCGAATCAGCCCCAGCATTTT. This translates into CASSSPFGTEEGPNQPQHF.

This clonotype occurred a few times. J is TRBJ1-5 and V is TRBV6-4, with D uncertain. CDR3 size: 13 residues. CDR1 and CDR2 (germline): MRHNA, SNTAGT. V lost 4 bases to trimming and J lost 3 bases, with 7 bases between them. This chain's CDR3 is CASSVQINQPQHF. In nucleotides, the CDR3 is TGTGCCAGCAGTGTACAGATCAATCAGCCCCAGCATTTT.

On this clonotype: An end of the junction does not agree with germline; a read error may underlie this. The rearrangement joins TRBV7-3 to TRBJ2-5, with a possible D match to TRBD2 (6 bases). This CDR3 is built from 15 residues. Germline-derived CDR1 and CDR2 are SGHTA and FQGTGA. CDR3 coding DNA: TGCGCCAGCAGCCCCTCCCCTGGGACTGAGGAGACCCAGTACTTC. Translating it yields CASSPSPGTEETQYF.

The chain recombines TRBV10-2 with TRBJ2-7, with 7 bases that match TRBD2. V trimming: 4 bases; J trimming: 5 bases; junction bases outside the gene matches: 11. From germline, CDR1 is WSHSY and CDR2 SAAADI. This CDR3 is 15 amino acids long. The CDR3 bases are TGCGCCAGCAGTGGAGCCCCACTAGCGCTAGACGAGCAGTACTTC. Translating gives CASSGAPLALDEQYF.

The chain joins TRBV4-1 to TRBJ1-2; D is undetermined. Between the trimmed V and J ends, which lost 0 bases and 1 base, there was a span of 6 bases. Looked up from germline, CDR1 is MGHRA and CDR2 is YSYEKL. The CDR3 extends over 14 amino acids. Here the CDR3 DNA reads TGCGCCAGCAGCCAAGAAAGCTATAACTATGGCTACACCTTC. Translated, it gives CASSQESYNYGYTF.

The chain links TRBV6-2 or TRBV6-3 to TRBJ1-6; 7 bases line up with TRBD1. The CDR3 loop spans 17 amino acids. Looked up from germline, CDR1 is MNHEY and CDR2 is SVGEGT. J gave up 2 bases and V 0 bases, and 4 bases lay outside the gene matches. The CDR3 sequence is CASSYSTGLTYNSPLHF. As DNA, the CDR3 is TGTGCCAGCAGTTACTCGACAGGGTTGACCTATAATTCACCCCTCCACTTT.

V and J are TRBV6-2 or TRBV6-3 and TRBJ2-2; 11 bases are shared with TRBD2. Unmatched junction bases numbered 14, after V lost 9 bases and J lost 5 bases. CDR1 MNHEY and CDR2 SVGEGT come from the germline V gene. The CDR3 sequence is 17 residues long. DNA of the CDR3: TGTGCCAGTAGTAGCGGGAGGGCCTTAGGGGGAACCGGGGAGCTGTTTTTT. Its protein is CASSSGRALGGTGELFF.

This clonotype has a handful of counts. This chain joins TRBV30 and TRBJ2-3, with D perhaps matching TRBD2 (7 bases). The CDR3 contains 14 residues. CDR1 GTSNPN and CDR2 SVGIG come from the germline V gene (reference sequence). The V end lost 3 bases, the J end lost 0 bases, and 10 bases lay between the germline ends. CDR3 DNA sequence: TGTGCCTGGAGGTGGGGGGGCAGCACAGATACGCAGTATTTT. It specifies CAWRWGGSTDTQYF.

This clonotype was seen repeatedly, ten times or more. The chain is built from TRBV12-5 and TRBJ2-3, with D possibly TRBD2 on 5 matching bases. The V gene lost 3 bases and the J gene lost 1 base, with 17 bases spanning the gap. CDR1 LGHNT and CDR2 FRNRAP come from the germline V gene. This CDR3 has 17 residues. This chain's CDR3 is CASGLSIAGLGTDTQYF. CDR3 sequence (DNA): TGTGCTAGTGGTTTATCGATCGCGGGTTTGGGCACAGATACGCAGTATTTT.

The rearrangement joins TRBV9 to TRBJ2-2; D tentatively reads TRBD1 or TRBD2 (5 bases each). The germline V and J ends were trimmed by 2 bases and 5 bases, with 13 bases remaining between them. Germline V gene lookup returns CDR1 SGDLS and CDR2 YYNGEE. CDR3 length equals 15 residues. Here the CDR3 DNA reads TGTGCCAGCAGCGTCGGGGCCACAATAACCGGGGAGCTGTTTTTT. Translating gives CASSVGATITGELFF.

This clonotype was detected ten times or more. The chain employs TRBV20-1 and TRBJ2-1; TRBD1 matches at 9 bases. V was clipped by 2 bases and J by 9 bases; unmatched bases: 8. The CDR3 extends over 14 amino acids. Germline CDR1 and CDR2: DFQATT and SNEGSKA (reference sequence). The CDR3 sequence: CSARLEGQGSEQFF. CDR3 DNA: TGCAGTGCTAGATTGGAGGGACAGGGAAGTGAGCAGTTCTTC.

Many counts were recorded for this clonotype. The chain employs TRBV7-9 and TRBJ2-5; weak D call: TRBD2 (5 bases). V was cut by 0 bases and J by 3 bases, with 8 bases left in between. This CDR3 region has 14 residues. The germline gives CDR1 SEHNR, CDR2 FQNEAQ (reference sequence). CDR3 coding DNA: TGTGCCAGCAGCTTAGCCATCGGGGAAGAGACCCAGTACTTC. Residues: CASSLAIGEETQYF.

This clonotype occurred many times. The chain joins TRBV3-1 to TRBJ2-1; TRBD1 matches at 11 bases. Germline V gene sequence: CDR1 LGHDT, CDR2 YNNKEL (reference sequence). V lost 4 bases to trimming and J lost 3 bases; unmatched junction nucleotides: 14. There are 19 residues in the CDR3. CDR3 amino acids: CASSPGQGAKAEHYNEQFF. The CDR3 DNA reads as TGTGCCAGCAGCCCCGGACAGGGGGCGAAGGCGGAGCACTACAATGAGCAGTTCTTC.

J is TRBJ2-7 and V is TRBV27, with D possibly being TRBD2 (5 bases). Germline V gene lookup returns CDR1 MNHEY and CDR2 SMNVEV (reference sequence). This CDR3 contains 15 residues. V was trimmed by 3 bases and J by 2 bases, leaving 14 bases between them. CDR3 bases: TGTGCCAGCAGTTTCCCCGGAGCGGACCCCTACGAGCAGTACTTC. This sequence encodes CASSFPGADPYEQYF.

The rearrangement links TRBV6-1 to TRBJ1-5, with D possibly being TRBD1 (6 bases). Germline V gene lookup returns CDR1 MNHNS and CDR2 SASEGT. This CDR3 spans 14 amino acids. V was shortened by 11 bases and J by 1 base, with 15 bases between the two germline ends. CDR3: CAGSGGGSNQPQHF. CDR3 DNA: TGTGCCGGGTCCGGGGGCGGGAGCAATCAGCCCCAGCATTTT.

In its sample, this clonotype was seen many times. CDR3 in DNA: TGTGCCAGCAGCTCTTCGACAGGGACCTATGGCTACACCTTC. As protein: CASSSSTGTYGYTF. The chain couples TRBV5-5 to TRBJ1-2; 7 positions agree with TRBD1. Germline CDR1 SGHKS, CDR2 YYEKEE (reference sequence). Losses at the gene ends were 3 bases for V and 4 bases for J; bases not matched to a gene: 6. The CDR3 is 14 residues long.

This chain joins TRBV3-1 and TRBJ2-7; possible D gene TRBD1, 6 bases. From germline, CDR1 is LGHDT and CDR2 YNNKEL (reference sequence). This CDR3 region has 20 residues. V dropped 4 bases and J dropped 2 bases, with 30 bases sitting between them. The CDR3 is CASSPNRVTFGGPRAYEQYF. Written as DNA, the CDR3 is TGTGCCAGCAGCCCTAACAGGGTTACTTTTGGGGGACCCAGGGCCTACGAGCAGTACTTC.

This clonotype was picked up many times. This sequence joins TRBV2 and TRBJ2-7; TRBD1 might be the D (8 bases). V lost 8 bases and J 4 bases, leaving 18 bases between the germline ends. The CDR3 runs 14 residues. In germline, CDR1 is SNHLY, CDR2 FYNNEI. The CDR3 is CASGDRGGRYEQYF. The CDR3 bases are TGTGCCAGCGGAGACAGGGGAGGGCGGTACGAGCAGTACTTC. Filled out from reference TRBV2 and TRBJ2-7, the complete variable domain reads EPEVTQTPSHQVTQMGQEVILRCVPISNHLYFYWYRQILGQKVEFLVSFYNNEISEKSEIFDDQFSVERPDGSNFTLKIRSTKLEDSAMYFCASGDRGGRYEQYFGPGTRLTVT.

This clonotype was counted at least ten times. The chain couples TRBV7-9 to TRBJ1-6; possibly TRBD1 for D (5 bases). The CDR3 totals 12 residues. CDR1 and CDR2 from the germline V gene are SEHNR and FQNEAQ (reference sequence). Trimming stripped 3 bases from V and 8 bases from J, with 5 bases between. Here the CDR3 DNA reads TGTGCCAGCAGCTTGGGGGATTCACCCCTCCACTTT. Amino acids: CASSLGDSPLHF.

Many counts were recorded for this clonotype. A single base separates this from a much larger clone, so it may be a read error. The rearrangement uses TRBV6-1 and TRBJ1-1; D is unresolved. The CDR3 loop spans 13 amino acids. The germline V and J ends were trimmed by 0 bases and 4 bases, with 6 bases remaining between them. Germline-derived CDR1 and CDR2 are MNHNS and SASEGT. The chain's CDR3 is CASSEAWGTEAFF. Here the CDR3 DNA reads TGTGCCAGCAGTGAAGCATGGGGCACTGAAGCTTTCTTT.

In this sample, this clonotype turned up many times. The V and J genes are TRBV11-1 and TRBJ2-1, with D possibly TRBD1 on 6 matching bases. The CDR3 has 17 amino acids. The germline V and J ends were trimmed by 5 bases and 2 bases, with 19 bases remaining between them. In germline, CDR1 is SGHAT, CDR2 FQDESV (reference sequence). The CDR3 DNA follows: TGTGCCAGCAGCCTCAGGTTGGGGGCGGACCCCTACAATGAGCAGTTCTTC. It is translated as CASSLRLGADPYNEQFF. Filled out from reference TRBV11-1 and TRBJ2-1, the complete variable domain reads EAEVAQSPRYKITEKSQAVAFWCDPISGHATLYWYRQILGQGPELLVQFQDESVVDDSQLPKDRFSAERLKGVDSTLKIQPAELGDSAMYLCASSLRLGADPYNEQFFGPGTRLTVL.

This rearrangement joins TRBV3-1 to TRBJ1-3, with no clear D. The CDR3 runs to 16 residues. Germline V gene data show CDR1 as LGHDT and CDR2 as YNNKEL (reference sequence). V dropped 0 bases and J dropped 0 bases, with 9 bases sitting between them. CDR3 region: CASSQDALSSGNTIYF. CDR3 DNA sequence: TGTGCCAGCAGCCAAGATGCCTTGAGCTCTGGAAACACCATATATTTT.

This sequence joins TRBV5-1 and TRBJ2-3; no reliable D call. The V gene lost 2 bases and the J gene lost 0 bases, with 10 bases spanning the gap. The CDR3 covers 15 residues. Germline assignment: CDR1 SGHRS and CDR2 YFSETQ. The CDR3 nucleotides read TGCGCCAGCAGCTTTCGAGCGCGCAGCACAGATACGCAGTATTTT. Its protein is CASSFRARSTDTQYF.

This clonotype was seen only once. This chain links TRBV7-3 with TRBJ2-7; D gene uncertain. Germline CDR1 is SGHTA and CDR2 is FQGTGA. Trimming took 6 bases from V and 9 from J, leaving 6 bases between them. The CDR3 contains 9 residues. The CDR3 region has the DNA TGTGCCAGCAGTATGGGGCAGTACTTC. Translated, it gives CASSMGQYF.

This clonotype was picked up many times. The rearrangement links TRBV6-5 to TRBJ2-7, with TRBD1 matching over 7 bases. J gave up 1 base and V 2 bases, and 2 bases lay outside the gene matches. The CDR3 is made up of 14 amino acids. CDR1 and CDR2 from the germline V gene are MNHEY and SVGAGI. The CDR3 protein is CASSYRGPSYEQYF. The DNA for the CDR3 is TGTGCCAGCAGTTACAGGGGGCCTTCCTACGAGCAGTACTTC.